The 10 T cell receptor beta chains reported below all come from one sample, sequenced in a study of cytomegalovirus exposure and HLA in healthy donors. Use of 60 Vbeta and 13 Jbeta primers characterized the PCR. Sequencing was performed with immunoSEQ multiplex PCR; in TCRdb, only in-frame clones are kept and a portion is missing. The sample has under 100,000 clones, roughly 82% seen once; the top ten hold roughly 8.8%. Material for sequencing was PBMCs. Receptor source: a human donor in good health.

The rearrangement joins TRBV27 to TRBJ2-3, with D perhaps matching TRBD2 (7 bases). Germline V gives CDR1 MNHEY, CDR2 SMNVEV (reference sequence). The CDR3 runs 17 residues. V was trimmed by 0 bases and J by 4 bases, leaving 17 bases between them. In DNA, the CDR3 is TGTGCCAGCAGTTTATCGTACACCGGGGGGCCCCCAGATACGCAGTATTTT. It specifies CASSLSYTGGPPDTQYF.

The rearrangement joins TRBV7-9 to TRBJ2-3; possible D gene TRBD2, 7 bases. The CDR3 is 15 amino acids. Germline V CDR1 and CDR2: SEHNR, FQNEAQ (reference sequence). Trimming removed 6 bases at V and 6 bases at J, with 19 bases between. The CDR3 DNA follows: TGTGCCAGCAGTTCGGCCGTGGGGGGGCATGATACGCAGTATTTT. Its translation: CASSSAVGGHDTQYF.

This clone has only a few counts. The CDR3 coding sequence is TGTGCCAGCAGTGTCAGGACTAGCGGGACTTACGAGCAGTACTTC. Amino acids: CASSVRTSGTYEQYF. The chain joins TRBV2 to TRBJ2-7, with TRBD2 matching over 12 bases. CDR1 is SNHLY and CDR2 is FYNNEI in the germline V gene. J lost 4 bases, V lost 4 bases, and 5 bases had no gene match. The CDR3 has 15 amino acids.

In its sample, this clone was seen a few times. This chain connects TRBV6-6 to TRBJ2-7, with TRBD1 matching 7 bases. CDR3 length: 16 amino acids. V was clipped by 6 bases and J by 2 bases; unmatched bases: 13. The germline CDR1 and CDR2 sequences are MNHNY and SVGAGI (reference sequence). CDR3 sequence: CASSSTGTENTYEQYF. The CDR3 region has the DNA TGTGCCAGCAGCTCTACCGGGACAGAGAATACCTACGAGCAGTACTTC.

J is TRBJ2-5 and V is TRBV7-2, with TRBD1 identical over 8 bases. The end of the DNA fits TRBJ2-7 better, so the J call may be wrong. The germline V gene encodes CDR1 SGHTA and CDR2 FQGNSA. CDR3 length: 15 residues. The CDR3 DNA sequence: TGTGCCAGCACCCAAGCCGGGACAGGCCTTTACGAGCAGTACTTC. Amino acids: CASTQAGTGLYEQYF.

This clone was counted a few times. The chain employs TRBV7-6 and TRBJ1-2; possibly TRBD1 for D (6 bases). V lost 5 bases and J lost 3, with 13 bases in between. The germline V gene encodes CDR1 SGHVS and CDR2 FNYEAQ. There are 14 residues in the CDR3. The CDR3 nucleotides are TGTGCCAGCAGCCAAAGAGGACAGTACTATGGCTACACCTTC. Its protein product is CASSQRGQYYGYTF. The complete variable domain, with remaining parts taken from reference TRBV7-6 and TRBJ1-2, reads GAGVSQSPRYKVTKRGQDVALRCDPISGHVSLYWYRQALGQGPEFLTYFNYEAQQDKSGLPNDRFSAERPEGSISTLTIQRTEQRDSAMYRCASSQRGQYYGYTFGSGTRLTVV.

The chain combines TRBV6-1 with TRBJ2-5; TRBD1 agrees at 10 bases. The end of the DNA fits TRBJ2-7 better, so the J call may be wrong. The CDR3 spans 13 residues. Germline CDR1 and CDR2: MNHNS and SASEGT. Here the CDR3 DNA reads TGTGCCAGCGGGGGACAGGGGATCTACGAGCAGTACTTC. This sequence encodes CASGGQGIYEQYF.

This chain links TRBV6-1 with TRBJ2-5; TRBD1 matches at 8 bases. V gave up 4 bases and J gave up 7 bases; unmatched junction bases: 14. Per germline, CDR1 MNHNS and CDR2 SASEGT. The CDR3 is 16 amino acids. This chain's CDR3 is CASSGGQAKGVGTQYF. As DNA, the CDR3 is TGTGCCAGCAGTGGGGGACAGGCCAAAGGGGTCGGGACCCAGTACTTC.

The V gene is TRBV5-1, the J gene TRBJ1-1; 7 nucleotides align to TRBD1. The V and J ends lost 4 bases and 2 bases, in that order; junction bases with no gene match: 5. Germline CDR1 is SGHRS and CDR2 is YFSETQ. The CDR3 is made up of 14 amino acids. In DNA form, the CDR3 reads TGCGCCAGCAGCAGGGGACAGACCAACACTGAAGCTTTCTTT. This sequence encodes CASSRGQTNTEAFF.

This clone has only a few counts. The V gene is TRBV9, the J gene TRBJ2-5; 9 nucleotides align to TRBD1. CDR1 is SGDLS, CDR2 YYNGEE, per germline. V was clipped by 3 bases and J by 6 bases; unmatched bases: 9. The CDR3 covers 15 residues. The CDR3 DNA reads TGTGCCAGCAGCGGAGCAACAGGGGGCAGGAAGACCCAGTACTTC. This encodes CASSGATGGRKTQYF.